The rows below give T cell receptor beta chains drawn from one sample of a study of T cell repertoires in ileal Crohn's disease. TCRdb's copy holds only in-frame clones and misses some; the assay was immunoSEQ multiplex PCR. The sample has around 4,200 clones, 82% seen once. Material for sequencing was ileal tissue. The receptors were gathered from an adult with Crohn's disease. CDR3s include the opening cysteine and the closing phenylalanine or tryptophan. Fields, in order: clone size, J gene, D gene, V gene, CDR3 DNA, CDR3 protein. The D gene is left open where the match is weak. A clone size is listed for some rows: how often the clone was seen (once, few, many), or a class if it is expanded.

size: few
J: TRBJ2-1
D: TRBD2
V: TRBV6-1
DNA: TGTGCCAGCAGTGAAATAGGGTTACTAGCGGGAGATGAGCAGTTCTTC
CDR3: CASSEIGLLAGDEQFF

size: once
J: TRBJ2-1
D: .
V: TRBV7-9
DNA: TGTGCCAGCAGCCGTTTTACTTCCACCGTACGAAATGAGCAGTTCTTC
CDR3: CASSRFTSTVRNEQFF

size: few
J: TRBJ1-2
D: .
V: TRBV9
DNA: TGTGCCAGCAGCATCGGGACGGACTATGGCTACACCTTC
CDR3: CASSIGTDYGYTF

size: .
J: TRBJ1-2
D: .
V: TRBV27
DNA: TGTGCCAGCAGTATACGTGGGACAAGATATGGCTACACCTTC
CDR3: CASSIRGTRYGYTF

size: .
J: TRBJ2-7
D: .
V: TRBV21-1
DNA: TGTGCCAGCAAGGAGGGGAGAAGATACGAGCAGTACTTC
CDR3: CASKEGRRYEQYF

size: few
J: TRBJ2-3
D: .
V: TRBV6-4
DNA: TGTGCCAGCAGTGAGGAAACGGGAGGCACAGATACGCAGTATTTT
CDR3: CASSEETGGTDTQYF

size: .
J: TRBJ1-1
D: TRBD1
V: TRBV4-3
DNA: TGCGCCAGCAGCCAAATTCTAGACAGGGGGGATGGGACTGAAGCTTTCTTT
CDR3: CASSQILDRGDGTEAFF

size: .
J: TRBJ2-2
D: .
V: TRBV9
DNA: TGTGCCAGCAGCGTAGCCCCTAGCAAACCCGGGGAGCTGTTTTTT
CDR3: CASSVAPSKPGELFF

size: .
J: TRBJ2-7
D: TRBD1
V: TRBV4-3
DNA: TGCGCCAGCAGCCAGTGGACAGGCCAGGAGCAGTACTTC
CDR3: CASSQWTGQEQYF

size: .
J: TRBJ2-1
D: .
V: TRBV5-1
DNA: TGCGCCAGCAGCTTGGGGGACGAATACAATGAGCAGTTCTTC
CDR3: CASSLGDEYNEQFF

size: .
J: TRBJ2-6
D: .
V: TRBV5-1
DNA: TGCGCCAGCAGCTTAAACAGGGAAGGTGGGGCCAACGTCCTGACTTTC
CDR3: CASSLNREGGANVLTF

size: .
J: TRBJ1-5
D: .
V: TRBV19
DNA: TGTGCCAGTAGTATGTTCCCTGGGACGGCTCAGCCCCAGCATTTT
CDR3: CASSMFPGTAQPQHF

size: .
J: TRBJ1-3
D: .
V: TRBV9
DNA: TGTGCCAGCAGCGTAGGCAGGGGTAATGGAAACACCATATATTTT
CDR3: CASSVGRGNGNTIYF

size: .
J: TRBJ2-1
D: TRBD2
V: TRBV10-1
DNA: TGCGCCAGCAGTGAGTCGGCGGGGGGGTACGATGAGCAGTTCTTC
CDR3: CASSESAGGYDEQFF

size: .
J: TRBJ2-5
D: .
V: TRBV5-1
DNA: TGCGCCAGCAGTCTGCGTTGGAACCAAGAGACCCAGTACTTC
CDR3: CASSLRWNQETQYF

size: .
J: TRBJ1-2
D: .
V: TRBV11-2
DNA: TGTGCCAGCAGCTTAACGGGTGAGAGGTACTATGGCTACACCTTC
CDR3: CASSLTGERYYGYTF

size: once
J: TRBJ1-1
D: .
V: TRBV27
DNA: TGTGCCAGCAGTTCAGGGCTCGATAACACTGAAGCTTTCTTT
CDR3: CASSSGLDNTEAFF

size: .
J: TRBJ2-5
D: TRBD2
V: TRBV9
DNA: TGTGCCAGCAGCGCTAGCGGGAGCTACCAAGAGACCCAGTACTTC
CDR3: CASSASGSYQETQYF

size: once
J: TRBJ2-7
D: TRBD2
V: TRBV6-1
DNA: TGTGCCAGCAGTGAGAGTAGCGGGAGGATCTACGAGCAGTACTTC
CDR3: CASSESSGRIYEQYF

size: .
J: TRBJ2-3
D: .
V: TRBV7-3
DNA: TGTGCCAGCAGCTTTGGGCCCCAGAGCACAGATACGCAGTATTTT
CDR3: CASSFGPQSTDTQYF

size: .
J: TRBJ1-2
D: .
V: TRBV6-1
DNA: TGTGCCAGCAGCTCAGGGTTCTATGGCTACACCTTC
CDR3: CASSSGFYGYTF

size: once
J: TRBJ2-7
D: .
V: TRBV11-2
DNA: TGTGCCAGCAGCCGATCGACCCGACAGGGAGGGAACGAGCAGTACTTC
CDR3: CASSRSTRQGGNEQYF

size: .
J: TRBJ1-1
D: TRBD1
V: TRBV5-1
DNA: TGCGCCAGCAGCGGGGGGACAGCCCACACTGAAGCTTTCTTT
CDR3: CASSGGTAHTEAFF

size: .
J: TRBJ2-1
D: .
V: TRBV9
DNA: TGTGCCAGCAGCGGGTGGGATAGCTCCTACAATGAGCAGTTCTTC
CDR3: CASSGWDSSYNEQFF

size: few
J: TRBJ2-3
D: .
V: TRBV14
DNA: TGTGCCAGCAGCCAGGTCCCAGGGCGATCGCAGTATTTT
CDR3: CASSQVPGRSQYF

size: .
J: TRBJ1-1
D: .
V: TRBV19
DNA: TGTGCCAGTAGTATAGGTGACACAGGGTATGCTTTCTTT
CDR3: CASSIGDTGYAFF

size: .
J: TRBJ2-1
D: .
V: TRBV15
DNA: TGTGCCACCAGCAGAGAGGGCGCGCAGTTCTTC
CDR3: CATSREGAQFF